This TCR beta chain was captured by sequencing in a study of CD8+CD57+ T cells in acquired aplastic anemia. Study background: An average of 3.2 ug of DNA was obtained from sorted CD4+ and CD8+ cells. The study obtained about 10.8 million reads on average for CD4+ cells from healthy donors. Study-wide findings and caveats: Twenty-nine shared CD8+ CDR3s appeared highly expressed within patients' immunodominant clones.

According to the study, genomic DNA was the template for TCR beta VDJ and CDR3 profiling. TCRdb used MiXCR to reprocess the reads, holding one entry per CDR3 protein. Of about 64,000 distinct CDR3 sequences in the sample, 45% to 70% were seen once. This CDR3 contains 15 residues. Trimming cost V 4 bases and J 3 bases, with 16 bases left between them. The germline CDR1 and CDR2 sequences are SGHVS and FQNEAQ. On this clonotype itself: Its specificity is unknown.

The V gene is TRBV7-8, the J gene TRBJ2-7; TRBD1 might be the D (6 bases). The clonotype was recovered from a human donor in good health, serving as a control. Sequencing used sorted CD4+, CD8+, or CD8+CD57+ T cells (not recorded which) from PBMCs. In DNA, the CDR3 is TGTGCCAGCAGCTGGAAACAGGGCCCGGGCTACGAGCAGTACTTC. It is translated as CASSWKQGPGYEQYF.